This T cell receptor beta chain was identified in a study of human T cells and chemical hapten exposure. Original data processing: Ranging from roughly 23,224 to 750,000, TCR counts per sample had a median value of roughly 96,000. TCRdb fed the RACE reads into MiXCR, producing one record per CDR3 protein. V and J calls and clone size were set by TCRdb, not the authors. The table shows 340,000 or so distinct CDR3 sequences, with approximately 6.9% occurring only once. CDR3 length equals 13 residues. Germline assignment: CDR1 SQVTM and CDR2 ANQGSEA. V was shortened by 5 bases and J by 0 bases, with 10 bases between the two germline ends. Time point in this sample: patch test 1, 2 weeks after DPC sensitization. Treatment given: therapeutic diphenylcyclopropenone sensitization with weekly scalp DPC.

This rearrangement joins TRBV29-1 to TRBJ1-1; D is uncertain. This TCR derives from a woman younger than 30 with alopecia areata. Some clones in this sample may be carry-over from other donors' samples. The starting material was whole blood, obtained in connection with sensitization to the hapten diphenylcyclopropenone (DPC). The DNA for the CDR3 is TGCAGCGTTCGATCCCACATGAACACTGAAGCTTTCTTT. This codes for CSVRSHMNTEAFF. Variable domain in full (rest from reference TRBV29-1 and TRBJ1-1): SAVISQKPSRDICQRGTSLTIQCQVDSQVTMMFWYRQQPGQSLTLIATANQGSEATYESGFVIDKFPISRPNLTFSTLTVSNMSPEDSSIYLCSVRSHMNTEAFFGQGTRLTVV.